A selection of T cell receptor beta chains follows, all from one sample in a study of T cells in Graves' hyperthyroidism and ophthalmopathy. From the multiplex PCR reads, TCRdb called clonotypes with MiXCR, one entry per CDR3 protein. The table shows about 570,000 distinct CDR3 sequences, with around 46% occurring only once. The sequenced sample consisted of peripheral blood or thyroid tissue (not recorded which). The receptors originated from an adult woman with Graves' disease, either hyperthyroidism or ophthalmopathy (not recorded which). The CDR3 runs from the conserved cysteine through the conserved F or W. A D gene is named only where the DNA matches it firmly. Where a row states a size, it is once, few, many or the class of an expanded clone; other rows omit it.

J gene,V gene,clone size,D gene,CDR3 DNA,CDR3 protein
TRBJ1-5,TRBV6-1,many,.,TGTGCCAGCGGATTCCGGGAATGGAGCAATCAGCCCCAGCATTTT,CASGFREWSNQPQHF
TRBJ1-1,TRBV29-1,.,.,TGCAGCGTTCTGGGAGGGCCCTTATACACTGGAGCTTTCTTT,CSVLGGPLYTGAFF
TRBJ1-2,TRBV11-2,.,TRBD1,TGTGCCAGCAGCTTAGCGGGACAGGGGAGATTGGAGGGCTACACCTTC,CASSLAGQGRLEGYTF
TRBJ2-5,TRBV10-3,once,TRBD2,TGTGCCATCAGTGAGACCGGATTAGCGGGAGGAGGAGAGACCCAGTACTTC,CAISETGLAGGGETQYF
TRBJ2-7,TRBV10-2,few,TRBD1,TGCGCCAGCAGTGTCACCGGGACAGGGGATTCAGAGCAGTACTTC,CASSVTGTGDSEQYF
TRBJ2-5,TRBV7-9,many,.,TGTGCCAGCAGCTTAGGACGGGAGTGGTGGGAGACCCAGTACTTC,CASSLGREWWETQYF
TRBJ2-7,TRBV12-3/TRBV12-4,many,.,TGTGCCAGCAGTTTGGGGCAGCAGGACGAGCAGTACTTC,CASSLGQQDEQYF
TRBJ1-1,TRBV2,.,.,TGTGCCAGCAGTTACGGGGGTAGGAACACTGAAGCTCTCTTT,CASSYGGRNTEALF
TRBJ2-7,TRBV9,many,TRBD2,TGTGCCAGCAGCGTAGCCCGCGGCGGGAGCTACGAGCAGTACTTC,CASSVARGGSYEQYF
TRBJ1-5,TRBV30,few,.,TGTGCCTGGAGTGTAGGGCAGAGCAATCAGCCCCAGCATTTT,CAWSVGQSNQPQHF
TRBJ2-6,TRBV19,few,.,TGTGCCAGTACCGTAGTGGGGTACTCTGGGGCCAACGTCCTGACTTTC,CASTVVGYSGANVLTF
TRBJ2-7,TRBV10-3,once,TRBD2,TGTGCCAGCAGCCCGGGGGGGCCGGCCTACGAGCAGTACTTC,CASSPGGPAYEQYF
TRBJ2-7,TRBV27,many,TRBD2,TGTGCCAGCAGTTTAAAAGCGGGAGGGCCATACGAGCAGTACTTC,CASSLKAGGPYEQYF
TRBJ2-5,TRBV5-1,.,.,TGCGCCAGCAGGTCGAACCCCGCTGGAAGAGAGACCCAGTACTTC,CASRSNPAGRETQYF
TRBJ1-6,TRBV7-8,.,.,TGTGCCAGCAGTCCCGGGGATGAGCCCCTCCACTTT,CASSPGDEPLHF
TRBJ2-7,TRBV7-2,many,.,TGTGCCAGCAGCTGGGACCAGCGGGCCGAGCAGTACTTC,CASSWDQRAEQYF
TRBJ1-1,TRBV10-3,many,.,TGTGCCATCAGTGAGCAATGGGACATAGGAACGACTGAAGCTTTCTTT,CAISEQWDIGTTEAFF
TRBJ2-7,TRBV7-8,few,TRBD2,TGTGCCAGCAGCTTACGTGGACTAGCGGGAAGCGAGCAGTACTTC,CASSLRGLAGSEQYF
TRBJ1-1,TRBV24-1,few,TRBD1,TGTGCCACCAGTGCCGCGGACAGGTCTGAAGCTTTCTTT,CATSAADRSEAFF
TRBJ1-3,TRBV29-1,.,.,TGCAGCGTTGTAGGGAGCACATCTGGAAACACCATATATTTT,CSVVGSTSGNTIYF
TRBJ1-4,TRBV7-2,.,.,TGTGCCAGCAGCAGGATCGGAACTAATGAAAAACTGTTTTTT,CASSRIGTNEKLFF
TRBJ1-3,TRBV10-3,.,.,TGTGCCATCAGTGGCGGGGGCCTTGAGGGGGAGAGGCGCCTGGATTTT,CAISGGGLEGERRLDF
TRBJ2-5,TRBV20-1,.,.,TGCAGTGGTGTTGGGGGTGGCGAGACCCAGTACTTC,CSGVGGGETQYF
TRBJ2-6,TRBV5-6,many,.,TGTGCCAGCAGGGGACTCGAGACTGCCGATTCTGGGGCCAACGTCCTGACTTTC,CASRGLETADSGANVLTF
TRBJ2-2,TRBV5-1,few,TRBD1,TGCGCCAGCACCGAAATCTGGGACAGGGGTTATCTAGCGGAAAACACCGGGGAGCTGTTTTTT,CASTEIWDRGYLAENTGELFF
TRBJ2-5,TRBV7-3,once,.,TGTGCCAGCAGCTTAAGAATGGGCACTGAAGCTGTGACCCAGTACTTC,CASSLRMGTEAVTQYF
TRBJ2-7,TRBV7-2,many,.,TGTGCCAGCGCCCCCTTCTCCTACGAGCAGTACTTC,CASAPFSYEQYF
TRBJ1-6,TRBV5-1,few,TRBD1,TGTGCCAGCAGCTACCGGGACAGGGGCCTAGTCCACTTT,CASSYRDRGLVHF
TRBJ2-7,TRBV11-1,.,.,TGTGCCAGCACCAAAGCCTCCAATGAGCAGTACTTC,CASTKASNEQYF
TRBJ1-5,TRBV28,few,.,TGTGCCAGCGGGTTCGACGGGGGGAATCAGCCCCAGCATTTT,CASGFDGGNQPQHF
TRBJ2-7,TRBV7-9,few,TRBD1,TGTGCCAGCAGTGATCCTCAGGGGGCCTACGAGCAGTACTTC,CASSDPQGAYEQYF
TRBJ2-6,TRBV19,.,.,TGTGCCAGTAGTATGGGGGTACCGGGACTCAACACTGAAGCTTTC,CASSMGVPGLNTEAF
TRBJ2-5,TRBV2,many,TRBD1,TGTGCCAGCAGTGAACCTCTATGGGACAGCGACGAAGAGACCCAGTACTTC,CASSEPLWDSDEETQYF
TRBJ1-1,TRBV20-1,many,.,TGCAGTGCTACCACCGACACGAAAGCTTTCTTT,CSATTDTKAFF
TRBJ2-5,TRBV10-3,few,.,TGTGCCATCAGTGAAACGGAGGGGATGATGGAGACCCAGTACTTC,CAISETEGMMETQYF
TRBJ1-1,TRBV2,many,.,TGTGCCAGCAGCGCCGGGACACCGGGAGTGGCTTTCTTT,CASSAGTPGVAFF
TRBJ1-3,TRBV7-2,.,TRBD1,TGTGCCAGCAGCTTAGGCCAGCAGGGGGGAAGAAACACCATATATTTT,CASSLGQQGGRNTIYF
TRBJ2-5,TRBV2,many,TRBD2,TGTGCCAGCAGGGATACTAGCGGGGCGGAGACCCAGTACTTC,CASRDTSGAETQYF
TRBJ2-6,TRBV10-3,.,.,TGTGCCATCAGTGGTTCGAACCGACAGGGGGCCAACGTCCTGACTTTC,CAISGSNRQGANVLTF
TRBJ1-2,TRBV2,few,.,TGTGCCAGCGGGAGGGACACCGTCTATGGCTACACCTTC,CASGRDTVYGYTF
TRBJ2-5,TRBV5-1,many,.,TGCGCCAGCAGCTTCGGCTACTCAGGGGAGACCCAGTACTTC,CASSFGYSGETQYF
TRBJ2-6,TRBV11-2,many,TRBD1,TGTGCCAGCAGCTACACGGGACAGGCCTACTCTGGGGCCAACGTCCTGACTTTC,CASSYTGQAYSGANVLTF
TRBJ2-1,TRBV7-7,.,.,TGTACTAGCAGCCCCGGGACCTACCGCCGGAATGAGCAGTTCTTC,CTSSPGTYRRNEQFF
TRBJ2-2,TRBV7-9,.,.,TGTGCCAGCAGGGGTCGCGTCACCGGGGAGCTGTTTTTT,CASRGRVTGELFF
TRBJ2-2,TRBV6-1,.,.,TGTGCCAGCAGTGGCCTTGGGGAGCTGTTTTTT,CASSGLGELFF
TRBJ2-7,TRBV6-5,.,TRBD1,TGTGCCAGCAGAGAAGGGACAGGGGGGTCCTACGAGCAGTACTTC,CASREGTGGSYEQYF
TRBJ2-7,TRBV2,.,TRBD1,TGTGCCAGCAGTACGGGACAGGGACGATTCGAGCAGTACTTC,CASSTGQGRFEQYF
TRBJ2-2,TRBV15,.,.,TGTGCCACCAGCAGAGGGGGCGCTTACACCGGGGAGCTGTTTTTT,CATSRGGAYTGELFF
TRBJ1-5,TRBV10-3,many,.,TGTGCCACTTCACCAAGTGGAAACGATCAGCCCCAGCATTTT,CATSPSGNDQPQHF
TRBJ1-1,TRBV7-2,many,TRBD1,TGTGCCAGCAGCTTAGGCTCAGGGGGCCCTGAAGCTTTCTTT,CASSLGSGGPEAFF
TRBJ2-7,TRBV5-1,many,TRBD2,TGCGCCAGCAGCCCCCCGGGACTAGAATACTACGAGCAGTACTTC,CASSPPGLEYYEQYF
TRBJ2-7,TRBV10-3,.,.,TGTGCCATCAAGGCTGGAGGGGTAAGCTACGAGCAGTACTTC,CAIKAGGVSYEQYF
TRBJ2-5,TRBV20-1,.,TRBD2,TGCAGTGCTTCTAGTGACAGGGTAGCGGGAGATGGGGGAGAGACCCAGTACTTC,CSASSDRVAGDGGETQYF
TRBJ2-2,TRBV15,.,.,TGTGCCGCCAGCAGCTTGGCCATACTGGACACCGGGGAGCTGTTTTTT,CAASSLAILDTGELFF
TRBJ1-5,TRBV28,.,.,TGTGCCACCGGAAGTCGGTCAGACTATCAGCCCCAGCATTTT,CATGSRSDYQPQHF
TRBJ2-5,TRBV10-1,.,.,TGCGCCAGCAGTCCGGGGAACGAAGAGACCCAGTACTTC,CASSPGNEETQYF
TRBJ2-1,TRBV20-1,.,.,TGCAGTGCTAGAATCCCGGGAACAGAGACCCAGTTCTTC,CSARIPGTETQFF
TRBJ2-3,TRBV2,.,TRBD1,TGTGCCAGCAGTTGGACAGGGAGAACAGATACGCAGTATTTT,CASSWTGRTDTQYF
TRBJ2-7,TRBV10-2,once,TRBD1,TGTGCCATCAGCAGGGGACAGGGTGGGGCCTACGAGCAGTACTTC,CAISRGQGGAYEQYF
TRBJ2-5,TRBV7-2,.,TRBD2,TGTGCCAGCAGTTCCCGAATAGCGGGAGGTTCACACCAAGAGACCCAGTACTTC,CASSSRIAGGSHQETQYF